The 20 T cell receptor beta chains given below trace back to one sample, sequenced in a study of identical twins. TCRdb redid the calling of the 5' RACE reads with MiXCR, one entry per CDR3 protein. The sample has approximately 280,000 distinct CDR3 sequences, 6.5% to 9.5% seen once. These data were also filed under a second study, of yellow fever vaccine responses in identical twins.

The sequencing sample was made of memory (CD45RO+) T cells sorted from blood. Every receptor here comes from a woman aged 18-30 years in good health.

A few counts support this clonotype. The chain recombines TRBV28 with TRBJ2-1, with D possibly matching TRBD1 (6 bases). V shed 7 bases and J shed 14 bases, with 18 bases lying between them. The CDR3 is made up of 12 amino acids. The germline CDR1 and CDR2 sequences are MDHEN and SYDVKM. The CDR3: CASKKQGTVEFF. CDR3 DNA: TGTGCCAGCAAAAAGCAGGGGACGGTGGAGTTCTTC. Based on the CDR3 plus reference TRBV28 and TRBJ2-1, the full variable domain is DVKVTQSSRYLVKRTGEKVFLECVQDMDHENMFWYRQDPGLGLRLIYFSYDVKMKEKGDIPEGYSVSREKKERFSLILESASTNQTSMYLCASKKQGTVEFFGPGTRLTVL.

The rearrangement uses TRBV20-1 and TRBJ2-3; 13 nucleotides line up with TRBD2. This CDR3 has 17 residues. The germline gives CDR1 DFQATT, CDR2 SNEGSKA (reference sequence). V shed 3 bases, J shed 2 bases, and the junction held 8 bases outside the gene matches. The CDR3 is CSASLVTSGRITDTQYF. CDR3 DNA: TGCAGTGCTAGCCTGGTGACTAGCGGGAGGATCACAGATACGCAGTATTTT.

The genes are TRBV15 and TRBJ2-1, with D tentatively TRBD1 (6 bases). Trimming removed 3 bases at V and 8 bases at J, with 17 bases between. CDR3 length equals 15 residues. Germline lookup yields CDR1 LNHNV and CDR2 YYDKDF (reference sequence). This CDR3 is CATSRRGGSSDEQFF. The CDR3 DNA follows: TGTGCCACCAGCAGGCGAGGGGGTAGTAGCGATGAGCAGTTCTTC.

V usage is TRBV10-3 and J usage is TRBJ1-3; D is ambiguous. This CDR3 is built from 14 residues. Germline CDR1 ENHRY, CDR2 SYGVKD. Trimming stripped 4 bases from V and 2 bases from J, with 9 bases between. The CDR3 region is CAISGAEAGNTIYF. CDR3 nucleotides: TGTGCCATCAGTGGGGCAGAGGCTGGAAACACCATATATTTT.

The gene calls are TRBV6-1 and TRBJ2-1; 10 nucleotides agree with TRBD2. This CDR3 has 13 residues. Germline V CDR1 and CDR2: MNHNS, SASEGT. J was trimmed by 7 bases and V by 10 bases; bases with no gene match: 7. DNA for the CDR3: TGTGCCACACTAGAACTAGCGGGGAATGAGCAGTTCTTC. This codes for CATLELAGNEQFF.

This clonotype was seen a handful of times. The chain uses TRBV12-3 or TRBV12-4 and TRBJ2-3, with D possibly TRBD2 on 7 matching bases. The CDR3 consists of 16 residues. V was shortened by 2 bases and J by 4 bases, with 16 bases between the two germline ends. The CDR3 sequence is CASSLRAAGTSDTQYF. The DNA for the CDR3 is TGTGCCAGCAGTTTAAGGGCAGCGGGGACATCAGATACGCAGTATTTT.

This clonotype was detected ten times or more. The rearrangement uses TRBV10-3 and TRBJ2-1, with TRBD1 identical over 7 bases. V shed 6 bases and J 1 base; nucleotides not matched to a gene: 12. Germline values: CDR1 ENHRY, CDR2 SYGVKD. This CDR3 has 17 residues. CDR3 amino acids: CAIRKGQAPYSYNEQFF. As DNA, the CDR3 is TGTGCCATCAGGAAAGGACAGGCCCCCTATTCCTACAATGAGCAGTTCTTC.

Ten or more counts support this clonotype. The rearrangement links TRBV4-1 to TRBJ2-5, with D hard to call. Trimming left V 0 bases short and J 4 bases short, with 9 bases between. The CDR3 has 14 amino acids. From germline, CDR1 is MGHRA and CDR2 YSYEKL. The CDR3: CASSQEGIRETQYF. CDR3 DNA: TGCGCCAGCAGCCAAGAGGGTATTAGAGAGACCCAGTACTTC.

The sample holds many counts of this clonotype. The chain links TRBV5-1 to TRBJ2-5; 8 bases are a match to TRBD1. The CDR3 consists of 15 residues. With 4 bases clipped from V and 4 bases from J, the junction kept 9 bases outside the gene matches. Germline V gives CDR1 SGHRS, CDR2 YFSETQ. CDR3 nucleotide sequence: TGCGCCAGCAGCCAAGGGACAGGATCAGGAGAGACCCAGTACTTC. Residues: CASSQGTGSGETQYF.

This clonotype has ten or more counts. V gene TRBV7-8 combines with J gene TRBJ2-1; possibly TRBD1 for D (6 bases). V shed 5 bases and J shed 9 bases, with 20 bases lying between them. Germline CDR1 is SGHVS and CDR2 is FQNEAQ. This CDR3 contains 15 residues. In DNA, the CDR3 is TGTGCCAGCAGCCCAAGGGGGACGCCACAGGGTGAGCAGTTCTTC. This gives the protein CASSPRGTPQGEQFF.

This clonotype was picked up many times. This chain uses TRBV21-1 with TRBJ2-1. TRBV21-1 is marked as a pseudogene. This CDR3 region has 18 residues. The CDR3 region is CASSKVEDRLTSYNEQFF. As DNA, the CDR3 is TGTGCCAGCAGCAAAGTAGAAGATAGGCTAACCTCCTACAATGAGCAGTTCTTC.

This clonotype was recorded many times. V and J are TRBV7-3 and TRBJ2-1; no firm D call. The V end was cut by 6 bases, the J end by 3 bases, with 9 bases between. CDR3 size: 13 residues. CDR1 and CDR2 from the germline V gene are SGHTA and FQGTGA. CDR3 loop: CASSLLGYNEQFF. CDR3 nucleotides: TGTGCCAGCAGTCTACTGGGCTACAATGAGCAGTTCTTC.

This clonotype has just a few counts. The chain combines TRBV3-1 with TRBJ2-1, with TRBD2 identical over 12 bases. Germline CDR1 is LGHDT and CDR2 is YNNKEL (reference sequence). This CDR3 spans 16 amino acids. Trimming at V came to 4 bases and at J to 8 bases, leaving 9 bases not matched to a gene. CDR3 in amino acids: CASSPDSSGGAHEQFF. CDR3 coding DNA: TGTGCCAGCAGCCCCGATTCTAGCGGGGGGGCTCATGAGCAGTTCTTC.

CDR3 nucleotides: TGCAGTGCTAGAGATCGACAAGCGGGGGACGAGCAGTACTTC. Translating it yields CSARDRQAGDEQYF. The V call is TRBV20-1, the J call TRBJ2-7; TRBD2 matches at 8 bases. The CDR3 sequence is 14 residues long. Germline V gene lookup returns CDR1 DFQATT and CDR2 SNEGSKA (reference sequence). Unmatched junction bases numbered 6, after V lost 0 bases and J lost 5 bases.

This clonotype was picked up a small number of times. The V and J genes are TRBV2 and TRBJ2-1; D is perhaps TRBD2 (6 bases). Trimming removed 4 bases from V and 0 bases from J, with 7 bases in between. CDR3 length: 14 residues. Germline CDR1 and CDR2: SNHLY and FYNNEI. The CDR3 DNA sequence: TGTGCCAGCAGTGGCGGGAACTCCTACAATGAGCAGTTCTTC. This gives the protein CASSGGNSYNEQFF.

This clonotype was seen only a few times. The chain uses TRBV11-3 and TRBJ2-7, with TRBD2 matching 13 bases. The CDR3 has 17 amino acids. Per germline, CDR1 SGHNT and CDR2 YENEEA. With 2 bases clipped from V and 1 base from J, the junction kept 5 bases outside the gene matches. Here the CDR3 reads CASSLPRLAGGSYEQYF. Written as DNA, the CDR3 is TGTGCCAGCAGCTTACCCCGACTAGCGGGAGGTTCCTACGAGCAGTACTTC.

This clonotype was observed many times. The genes are TRBV10-3 and TRBJ2-1; D remains ambiguous. The CDR3 covers 15 residues. V was cut by 4 bases and J by 0 bases, with 10 bases left in between. CDR1 ENHRY and CDR2 SYGVKD come from the germline V gene. Written as DNA, the CDR3 is TGTGCCATCAGTGGCCGGCAGAGCTCCTACAATGAGCAGTTCTTC. Its protein is CAISGRQSSYNEQFF.

This clonotype was counted between two and nine times. The chain employs TRBV28 and TRBJ1-5; no clear D. The length of the CDR3 is 12 residues. Germline V gene lookup returns CDR1 MDHEN and CDR2 SYDVKM. Trimming pared 5 bases from V and 12 bases from J, leaving 14 bases between. The CDR3 DNA reads as TGTGCCAGCAGTCCCCTGAGGAGGGTCCAGCATTTT. It specifies CASSPLRRVQHF.

The gene calls are TRBV6-2 or TRBV6-3 and TRBJ2-4; D not certain. Germline V lookup: CDR1 MNHEY, CDR2 SVGEGT. The CDR3 consists of 16 residues. Trimming left V 1 base short and J 6 bases short, with 16 bases between. The CDR3 region is CASSYWATSARNIQYF. In nucleotides, the CDR3 is TGTGCCAGCAGTTACTGGGCGACCTCGGCGAGAAACATTCAGTACTTC.

This clonotype has more than one count but fewer than ten. V gene TRBV3-1 combines with J gene TRBJ1-4, with TRBD1 as a possible D gene (5 bases). This CDR3 region has 14 residues. V was cut by 1 base and J by 8 bases, with 11 bases left in between. From germline, CDR1 is LGHDT and CDR2 YNNKEL (reference sequence). The CDR3, as DNA: TGTGCCAGCAGCCAAGTCCAGGGTGAGGAAAAACTGTTTTTT. Amino acid sequence: CASSQVQGEEKLFF.